This T cell receptor beta chain was sequenced for a study of blood T cell repertoires in COVID-19. Patients in Seattle were enrolled during active infection, then followed longitudinally. Clones were read by immunoSEQ multiplex PCR, and TCRdb kept only the in-frame ones, dropping some. This sample has about 480,000 clones, with roughly 89% found just once. CDR1 is MNHNY and CDR2 is SVGAGI in the germline V gene (reference sequence). J gave up 5 bases and V 6 bases, and 3 bases lay outside the gene matches. The CDR3 extends over 12 amino acids. Input material: peripheral blood. The sequence was obtained from a man aged 18-30 years with COVID-19, enrolled during active disease. The chain couples TRBV6-6 to TRBJ1-1; 7 bases are shared with TRBD1. As DNA, the CDR3 is TGTGCCAGCAGAGCGACAGGGACTGAAGCTTTCTTT. Residues: CASRATGTEAFF.